This entry lists 24 T cell receptor beta chains sequenced from one sample in a study of identifying expanded T cells in peripheral blood. Data came from immunoSEQ multiplex PCR; TCRdb stores just in-frame clones and leaves some out. Among more than 45,000 clones listed, around four fifths were seen once. The sequencing sample was made of blood. These receptor sequences come from a person between 18 and 69 years old in good health.

This clone appeared a single time. The chain couples TRBV2 to TRBJ1-1; 9 nucleotides line up with TRBD1. In germline, CDR1 is SNHLY, CDR2 FYNNEI. Trimming took 5 bases from V and 4 from J; bases not matched to a gene: 5. The CDR3 has 14 amino acids. CDR3 DNA sequence: TGTGCCAGCAGTCCGGGACAGGGTCCCACTGAAGCTTTCTTT. Its protein is CASSPGQGPTEAFF.

The chain links TRBV5-1 to TRBJ2-3, with 15 bases lining up with TRBD2. Germline lookup yields CDR1 SGHRS and CDR2 YFSETQ. The CDR3 runs 16 residues. J lost 8 bases, V lost 4 bases, and 8 bases had no gene match. For the CDR3, the DNA is TGCGCCAGCAGCCCGGGACTAGCGGGGGGTCGCGGTACGCAGTATTTT. Its translation is CASSPGLAGGRGTQYF.

The chain uses TRBV19 and TRBJ2-7; D is unresolved. V was shortened by 6 bases and J by 3 bases, with 12 bases between the two germline ends. The V gene's germline CDR1 is LNHDA and CDR2 SQIVND (reference sequence). The CDR3 length is 13 residues. The DNA for the CDR3 is TGTGCCAGTAGAGATACTGTCAGCTACGAGCAGTACTTC. This sequence encodes CASRDTVSYEQYF.

This clone showed up just once. This sequence joins TRBV29-1 and TRBJ2-2; D unresolved. The CDR3 totals 11 residues. Germline V CDR1 and CDR2: SQVTM, ANQGSEA. Trimming stripped 7 bases from V and 4 bases from J, with 7 bases between. The chain's CDR3 is CSASGTGELFF. CDR3 coding DNA: TGCAGCGCCTCGGGCACCGGGGAGCTGTTTTTT.

V is TRBV10-2 and J is TRBJ1-1, with 7 bases matching TRBD1. Germline values: CDR1 WSHSY, CDR2 SAAADI. After removal of 2 bases from V and 6 bases from J, the junction contained 12 bases not matched to a gene. This CDR3 contains 16 residues. The CDR3 loop reads CASSEPARGPGAEAFF. The CDR3 region has the DNA TGCGCCAGCAGTGAGCCGGCAAGGGGGCCCGGGGCTGAAGCTTTCTTT.

The chain joins TRBV5-6 to TRBJ2-3; D is perhaps TRBD2 (5 bases). The germline V and J ends were trimmed by 0 bases and 0 bases, with 14 bases remaining between them. The CDR3 covers 17 residues. Germline V gene lookup returns CDR1 SGHDT and CDR2 YYEEEE. CDR3 in amino acids: CASSLVRRRTSTDTQYF. CDR3 bases: TGTGCCAGCAGCTTGGTGCGGCGCAGGACTAGCACAGATACGCAGTATTTT.

This clone was seen a few times. The J gene is TRBJ2-7, the V gene TRBV9; 7 nucleotides match TRBD1. The CDR3 runs 15 residues. The ends lost 0 bases at V and 7 bases at J; junction bases unmatched: 10. Germline-derived CDR1 and CDR2 are SGDLS and YYNGEE. CDR3 nucleotide sequence: TGTGCCAGCAGCGTAGCCTTACAGGGGAACGGGGAGCAGTACTTC. Translation: CASSVALQGNGEQYF.

The V call is TRBV14, the J call TRBJ2-2, with a tentative D call TRBD1 (5 bases). There are 15 residues in the CDR3. V dropped 4 bases and J dropped 9 bases, with 18 bases sitting between them. The V gene's germline CDR1 is SGHDN and CDR2 FVKESK. The CDR3 sequence is CASSPPTVEGRELFF. CDR3 bases: TGTGCCAGCAGCCCACCGACAGTGGAAGGTAGGGAGCTGTTTTTT.

This chain's CDR3 is CASSPPTQGNSGNTIYF. The CDR3 DNA reads TGTGCCAGCAGCCCTCCTACGCAGGGAAACTCTGGAAACACCATATATTTT. The rearrangement links TRBV7-9 to TRBJ1-3, with D perhaps TRBD1 (5 bases). This CDR3 has 17 amino acids. V was cut by 5 bases and J by 0 bases, with 17 bases left in between. Germline V gene data show CDR1 as SEHNR and CDR2 as FQNEAQ (reference sequence).

The chain recombines TRBV25-1 with TRBJ1-2; D is undetermined. Trimming pared 1 base from V and 1 base from J, leaving 10 bases between. Germline V gene lookup returns CDR1 MGHDK and CDR2 SYGVNS. The CDR3 consists of 15 residues. The CDR3 protein is CASSELGTINYGYTF. The CDR3 bases are TGTGCCAGCAGTGAATTGGGCACCATTAACTATGGCTACACCTTC.

V usage is TRBV6-6 and J usage is TRBJ1-2; TRBD1 matches 7 bases. J lost 8 bases, V lost 5 bases, and 11 bases had no gene match. The CDR3 consists of 14 residues. Looked up from germline, CDR1 is MNHNY and CDR2 is SVGAGI (reference sequence). The CDR3 loop is CASSRDSHARGYTF. CDR3 nucleotides: TGTGCCAGCAGTCGGGACAGCCATGCGCGGGGCTACACCTTC.

The chain is built from TRBV5-1 and TRBJ2-5; no reliable D call. CDR1 and CDR2 from the germline V gene are SGHRS and YFSETQ. The CDR3 runs 17 residues. Trimming left V 3 bases short and J 5 bases short, with 23 bases between. CDR3 in DNA: TGCGCCAGCAGCTCAAATCTCCCCTTTCCGGGCGAGGAGACCCAGTACTTC. Residues: CASSSNLPFPGEETQYF.

V is TRBV4-2 and J is TRBJ1-1; TRBD1 matches at 10 bases. V lost 7 bases and J lost 0; bases outside the gene matches: 8. CDR1 is LGHNA, CDR2 YNFKEQ, per germline. This CDR3 is 16 amino acids long. The CDR3: CASKPRGQGMNTEAFF. As DNA, the CDR3 is TGTGCCAGCAAGCCTCGGGGACAGGGGATGAACACTGAAGCTTTCTTT.

The V call is TRBV6-1, the J call TRBJ2-7; 7 positions match TRBD1. The J segment lost 1 base and the V segment lost 2 bases, leaving 5 bases of the junction unmatched. This CDR3 is built from 15 residues. The germline gives CDR1 MNHNS, CDR2 SASEGT. DNA of the CDR3: TGTGCCAGCAGTGAAATGTTGACAGGGTCCTACGAGCAGTACGTC. Translated, it gives CASSEMLTGSYEQYV.

The chain is built from TRBV30 and TRBJ1-4; D uncertain. V was clipped by 4 bases and J by 9 bases, with 15 bases between them. The CDR3 runs 13 residues. The germline V gene encodes CDR1 GTSNPN and CDR2 SVGIG (reference sequence). The CDR3 spells CAWNLERNKKLFF. The CDR3 nucleotides read TGTGCCTGGAATTTGGAGAGAAATAAAAAACTGTTTTTT. Using reference TRBV30 and TRBJ1-4 for the parts outside the CDR3, the full variable domain is SQTIHQWPATLVQPVGSPLSLECTVEGTSNPNLYWYRQAAGRGLQLLFYSVGIGQISSEVPQNLSASRPQDRQFILSSKKLLLSDSGFYLCAWNLERNKKLFFGSGTQLSVL.

The rearrangement joins TRBV14 to TRBJ2-1; D is perhaps TRBD2 (6 bases). The CDR3 covers 17 residues. Trimming took 1 base from V and 3 from J, leaving 16 bases between them. CDR1 SGHDN and CDR2 FVKESK come from the germline V gene. CDR3 loop: CASSQVGVSGIYNEQFF. The DNA for the CDR3 is TGTGCCAGCAGCCAAGTGGGGGTTAGCGGCATCTACAATGAGCAGTTCTTC.

This clone was seen more than once but under ten times. The rearrangement links TRBV11-2 to TRBJ1-4; D perhaps matches TRBD1 (6 bases). Trimming cost V 5 bases and J 3 bases, with 13 bases left between them. CDR3 length equals 15 residues. CDR1 is SGHAT and CDR2 is FQNNGV in the germline V gene. The CDR3 is CASSQGPAANEKLFF. CDR3 nucleotides: TGTGCCAGCAGCCAGGGGCCCGCGGCTAATGAAAAACTGTTTTTT. The variable domain in full, completed from reference TRBV11-2 and TRBJ1-4, reads EAGVAQSPRYKIIEKRQSVAFWCNPISGHATLYWYQQILGQGPKLLIQFQNNGVVDDSQLPKDRFSAERLKGVDSTLKIQPAKLEDSAVYLCASSQGPAANEKLFFGSGTQLSVL.

V and J are TRBV7-9 and TRBJ1-4, with 7 nucleotides matching TRBD1. The CDR3 consists of 14 residues. V lost 5 bases and J lost 8; bases outside the gene matches: 8. Germline CDR1 is SEHNR and CDR2 is FQNEAQ (reference sequence). The CDR3 bases are TGTGCCAGCAGCCGAACAGGGGAGGAAGAAAAACTGTTTTTT. Protein: CASSRTGEEEKLFF. Full variable domain (remainder filled in from reference TRBV7-9 and TRBJ1-4): DTGVSQNPRHKITKRGQNVTFRCDPISEHNRLYWYRQTLGQGPEFLTYFQNEAQLEKSRLLSDRFSAERPKGSFSTLEIQRTEQGDSAMYLCASSRTGEEEKLFFGSGTQLSVL.

The chain links TRBV27 to TRBJ1-1; no clear D. Germline-derived CDR1 and CDR2 are MNHEY and SMNVEV (reference sequence). Trimming shortened V by 0 bases and J by 4 bases, and 12 bases separated the two germline ends. The CDR3 has 15 amino acids. CDR3 sequence: CASSLSKGLGTEAFF. The CDR3 DNA reads as TGTGCCAGCAGTTTATCTAAAGGCCTGGGCACTGAAGCTTTCTTT.

This clone was picked up a small number of times. CDR3 in amino acids: CASSAGGQPQHF. The CDR3 DNA is TGTGCCAGCAGCGCAGGGGGTCAGCCCCAGCATTTT. The V and J genes are TRBV6-6 and TRBJ1-5; TRBD1 matches 7 bases. J gave up 6 bases and V 6 bases, and 2 bases lay outside the gene matches. The germline gives CDR1 MNHNY, CDR2 SVGAGI (reference sequence). The length of the CDR3 is 12 residues.

The V and J genes are TRBV19 and TRBJ1-2, with a weak D call TRBD1 (5 bases). The CDR3 spans 14 residues. In germline, CDR1 is LNHDA, CDR2 SQIVND (reference sequence). The CDR3 coding sequence is TGTGCTAGCAACACAGGTTCCACCGGCTATGGCTACACCTTC. Protein: CASNTGSTGYGYTF.

This clone was recorded a few times. The CDR3 loop reads CASSLGREAFF. The CDR3 bases are TGTGCCAGCAGCCTGGGCAGGGAAGCTTTCTTT. This chain uses TRBV14 with TRBJ1-1; D ambiguous. The V end lost 4 bases, the J end lost 8 bases, and 8 bases lay between the germline ends. Germline V gene lookup returns CDR1 SGHDN and CDR2 FVKESK. The CDR3 runs to 11 residues.

This chain connects TRBV7-2 to TRBJ1-2; 7 positions match TRBD1. The CDR3 consists of 13 residues. The V gene end was trimmed by 6 bases and the J gene end by 7 bases; junction bases not matched to a gene: 8. In germline, CDR1 is SGHTA, CDR2 FQGNSA. The chain's CDR3 is CASSLRKGAGYTF. The CDR3 DNA sequence: TGTGCCAGCAGTCTCAGGAAGGGGGCTGGCTACACCTTC.

The chain is built from TRBV7-8 and TRBJ1-2, with 7 bases aligning to TRBD1. The CDR3 totals 15 residues. CDR1 and CDR2 from the germline V gene are SGHVS and FQNEAQ. After removal of 5 bases from V and 7 bases from J, the junction contained 13 bases not matched to a gene. CDR3 sequence (DNA): TGTGCCAGCAGCACGACCCGGACAGGCGGTGGTGGCTACACCTTC. Its translation is CASSTTRTGGGGYTF.